The 32 T cell receptor beta chains below were found in one sample sequenced in a study of identical twins. TCRdb re-called the 5' RACE reads with MiXCR, one entry per CDR3 protein. The table includes a few hundred thousand distinct CDR3 sequences, around a sixth detected once. The sequencing input was naive T cells sorted from blood. These receptors were taken from a man aged 45 to 65 in good health.

The sample holds a few counts of this clonotype. This chain connects TRBV12-3 or TRBV12-4 to TRBJ2-7, with D possibly matching TRBD1 (6 bases). The CDR3 has 13 amino acids. The germline V and J ends were trimmed by 7 bases and 6 bases, with 16 bases remaining between them. The CDR3 here is CASKGTTLGEQYF. The CDR3 bases are TGTGCCAGCAAGGGGACAACCCTGGGCGAGCAGTACTTC.

This clonotype was counted only a few times. The V gene is TRBV29-1, the J gene TRBJ2-3, with 7 bases aligning to TRBD2. The ends lost 6 bases at V and 3 bases at J; junction bases unmatched: 9. Looked up from germline, CDR1 is SQVTM and CDR2 is ANQGSEA. This CDR3 comprises 14 residues. The chain's CDR3 is CSVPGRGITDTQYF. The CDR3 nucleotides are TGCAGCGTCCCCGGGCGGGGGATAACAGATACGCAGTATTTT.

This clonotype has just a few counts. The gene calls are TRBV5-1 and TRBJ1-3, with D possibly TRBD1 on 6 matching bases. The CDR3 totals 17 residues. Looked up from germline, CDR1 is SGHRS and CDR2 is YFSETQ. Trimming pared 0 bases from V and 0 bases from J, leaving 13 bases between. CDR3 sequence: CASSLGVTGISGNTIYF. CDR3 nucleotide sequence: TGCGCCAGCAGCTTGGGGGTTACAGGGATCTCTGGAAACACCATATATTTT.

This clonotype has at least ten counts. The chain combines TRBV20-1 with TRBJ2-7, with D possibly being TRBD1 (7 bases). Germline lookup yields CDR1 DFQATT and CDR2 SNEGSKA (reference sequence). The CDR3 consists of 14 residues. V was clipped by 1 base and J by 4 bases, with 14 bases between them. The CDR3 DNA reads TGCAGTGCTAGAGGCGGCGGGACAGCTTACGAGCAGTACTTC. Amino acid sequence: CSARGGGTAYEQYF.

Concerning this clonotype: This may come from a read error, since a much larger clone is one base off. This chain joins TRBV12-3 or TRBV12-4 and TRBJ2-7; D is undetermined. V lost 1 base to trimming and J lost 5 bases, with 9 bases between them. The CDR3 loop spans 13 amino acids. In DNA, the CDR3 is TGTGCCAGCAGTTTAGGGTACATCCACGAGCAGTACTTC. Translated, it gives CASSLGYIHEQYF.

The J gene is TRBJ2-1, the V gene TRBV5-5; 10 positions match TRBD2. V shed 0 bases and J 7 bases; nucleotides not matched to a gene: 7. Germline lookup yields CDR1 SGHKS and CDR2 YYEKEE (reference sequence). The CDR3 loop spans 16 amino acids. CDR3: CASSLGAGGPWNEQFF. DNA of the CDR3: TGTGCCAGCAGCTTGGGAGCGGGAGGGCCTTGGAATGAGCAGTTCTTC.

This clonotype was counted between two and nine times. The chain joins TRBV20-1 to TRBJ2-1; the D is unclear. CDR1 is DFQATT, CDR2 SNEGSKA, per germline (reference sequence). This CDR3 region has 15 residues. V was shortened by 0 bases and J by 0 bases, with 9 bases between the two germline ends. The CDR3 reads CSARDASSSYNEQFF. The DNA of the CDR3 is TGCAGTGCTAGAGATGCGAGTAGCTCCTACAATGAGCAGTTCTTC.

This clonotype was counted between two and nine times. V usage is TRBV5-1 and J usage is TRBJ1-2, with unresolved D. The CDR3 covers 12 residues. Deletions cut 2 bases from V and 7 bases from J, with 9 bases between. In germline, CDR1 is SGHRS, CDR2 YFSETQ. The CDR3 protein is CASSFSSSGYTF. As DNA, the CDR3 is TGCGCCAGCAGCTTTTCATCATCTGGCTACACCTTC.

This clonotype occurred many times. The chain combines TRBV29-1 with TRBJ2-7, with TRBD2 as a possible D gene (6 bases). V was cut by 6 bases and J by 4 bases, with 16 bases left in between. Germline V gives CDR1 SQVTM, CDR2 ANQGSEA. The CDR3 has 13 amino acids. CDR3 sequence reads: CSVDGGTDYEQYF. CDR3 nucleotides: TGCAGCGTGGATGGAGGGACGGATTACGAGCAGTACTTC.

J is TRBJ2-1 and V is TRBV11-3, with D perhaps TRBD2 (6 bases). The CDR3 is 14 amino acids. The V end lost 5 bases, the J end lost 4 bases, and 12 bases lay between the germline ends. CDR1 and CDR2 (germline): SGHNT, YENEEA. CDR3 nucleotide sequence: TGTGCCAGCAGCCCAAGCGCGGGGTACAATGAGCAGTTCTTC. Encoded protein: CASSPSAGYNEQFF. Variable domain in full (rest from reference TRBV11-3 and TRBJ2-1): EAGVVQSPRYKIIEKKQPVAFWCNPISGHNTLYWYLQNLGQGPELLIRYENEEAVDDSQLPKDRFSAERLKGVDSTLKIQPAELGDSAVYLCASSPSAGYNEQFFGPGTRLTVL.

This clonotype turned up a few times. V usage is TRBV7-3 and J usage is TRBJ2-1, with TRBD2 matching over 9 bases. Trimming removed 5 bases from V and 3 bases from J; junction bases left unmatched: 5. The CDR3 totals 15 residues. Germline V gene data show CDR1 as SGHTA and CDR2 as FQGTGA. DNA for the CDR3: TGTGCCAGCAGCATAGGGACTAGCCTCTACAATGAGCAGTTCTTC. This sequence encodes CASSIGTSLYNEQFF.

The chain is built from TRBV29-1 and TRBJ1-2; D gene unclear. V dropped 4 bases and J dropped 7 bases, with 13 bases sitting between them. The CDR3 runs to 12 residues. Looked up from germline, CDR1 is SQVTM and CDR2 is ANQGSEA. The CDR3 is CSVVSGEGGYTF. CDR3 DNA sequence: TGCAGCGTTGTCTCCGGGGAGGGTGGCTACACCTTC.

As regards this clonotype: This may stem from a read error, because a much larger clone lies one nucleotide away. This sequence joins TRBV6-5 and TRBJ1-3; unclear D gene. Germline lookup yields CDR1 MNHEY and CDR2 SVGAGI. This CDR3 comprises 16 residues. CDR3 sequence (DNA): TGTGCCAGCAGTTACTCAAGCGGCAAACCTGGAAAAACCATATATTTT. Translating it yields CASSYSSGKPGKTIYF.

The chain links TRBV27 to TRBJ1-2; a weak D match, TRBD1 (6 bases). The germline V and J ends were trimmed by 5 bases and 3 bases, with 13 bases remaining between them. This CDR3 spans 14 amino acids. Per the germline V gene, CDR1 is MNHEY and CDR2 is SMNVEV (reference sequence). This chain's CDR3 is CASSPTGFDYGYTF. The CDR3 nucleotides read TGTGCCAGCAGTCCCACAGGGTTTGACTATGGCTACACCTTC.

This clonotype was seen repeatedly, ten times or more. This chain uses TRBV7-6 with TRBJ2-7; TRBD2 agrees at 13 bases. CDR3 length: 18 amino acids. The ends lost 3 bases at V and 0 bases at J; junction bases unmatched: 8. Germline CDR1 is SGHVS and CDR2 is FNYEAQ. The CDR3 DNA sequence: TGTGCCAGCAGCTTTAGGACTAGCGGGGGACCCAGCTCCTACGAGCAGTACTTC. Residues: CASSFRTSGGPSSYEQYF.

This clonotype was detected only a few times. V is TRBV10-2 and J is TRBJ2-2; 10 bases fit TRBD1. CDR3 size: 15 residues. CDR1 and CDR2 (germline): WSHSY, SAAADI. J was trimmed by 5 bases and V by 6 bases; bases with no gene match: 6. The CDR3 sequence: CASREDRGKTGELFF. CDR3 sequence (DNA): TGCGCCAGCAGAGAGGACAGGGGGAAGACCGGGGAGCTGTTTTTT.

This clonotype was detected a few times. V gene TRBV10-2 combines with J gene TRBJ1-5; 10 bases are a match to TRBD1. Trimming at V came to 8 bases and at J to 1 base, leaving 5 bases not matched to a gene. Germline V lookup: CDR1 WSHSY, CDR2 SAAADI. This CDR3 comprises 15 residues. The CDR3 region has the DNA TGCGCCAGCGGGACAGGGGTTCTCAGCAATCAGCCCCAGCATTTT. Translating it yields CASGTGVLSNQPQHF.

CDR3 protein: CASSFPGQEGHYEQYF. In nucleotides, the CDR3 is TGTGCCAGCAGCTTCCCGGGACAGGAAGGACACTACGAGCAGTACTTC. The V call is TRBV7-9, the J call TRBJ2-7, with 8 positions matching TRBD1. Germline values: CDR1 SEHNR, CDR2 FQNEAQ (reference sequence). The CDR3 contains 16 residues. The J segment lost 3 bases and the V segment lost 3 bases, leaving 10 bases of the junction unmatched.

The chain joins TRBV7-9 to TRBJ1-2, with D uncertain. The germline gives CDR1 SEHNR, CDR2 FQNEAQ (reference sequence). The CDR3 is 12 amino acids. With 9 bases removed from V and 5 bases from J, the gap between germline ends came to 13 bases. The CDR3 bases are TGTGCCAGTACAGCTTCCCAATATGGCTACACCTTC. This encodes CASTASQYGYTF.

This clonotype has ten or more counts. This chain uses TRBV20-1 with TRBJ2-7; D not certain. The CDR3 contains 15 residues. V lost 5 bases and J lost 5, with 22 bases in between. Germline assignment: CDR1 DFQATT and CDR2 SNEGSKA (reference sequence). CDR3 sequence: CSAPRASFDYNEQYF. As DNA, the CDR3 is TGCAGTGCTCCTCGCGCTAGTTTTGATTATAACGAGCAGTACTTC.

A few counts support this clonotype. CDR3 region: CASSSGLAGESYEQYF. In nucleotides, the CDR3 is TGCGCCAGCAGTTCGGGACTAGCGGGAGAATCCTACGAGCAGTACTTC. The chain couples TRBV5-1 to TRBJ2-7; 14 nucleotides agree with TRBD2. V was clipped by 5 bases and J by 1 base; unmatched bases: 5. This CDR3 region has 16 residues. The germline gives CDR1 SGHRS, CDR2 YFSETQ. Supplemented by reference TRBV5-1 and TRBJ2-7, the full variable domain reads KAGVTQTPRYLIKTRGQQVTLSCSPISGHRSVSWYQQTPGQGLQFLFEYFSETQRNKGNFPGRFSGRQFSNSRSEMNVSTLELGDSALYLCASSSGLAGESYEQYFGPGTRLTVT.

This chain connects TRBV5-1 to TRBJ2-1; D remains ambiguous. Trimming cost V 0 bases and J 5 bases, with 6 bases left between them. From germline, CDR1 is SGHRS and CDR2 YFSETQ. The length of the CDR3 is 13 residues. The CDR3 loop reads CASSLGRDNEQFF. The CDR3 coding sequence is TGCGCCAGCAGCTTGGGTAGGGACAATGAGCAGTTCTTC.

The chain employs TRBV12-3 or TRBV12-4 and TRBJ2-7; the match to TRBD2 covers 11 bases. CDR3 length: 14 amino acids. V shed 9 bases, J shed 2 bases, and the junction held 6 bases outside the gene matches. CDR3 nucleotides: TGTGCCAGTGTCTCTAGCGGGGGGCCCTACGAGCAGTACTTC. Residues: CASVSSGGPYEQYF.

CDR3 loop: CASSAPYGEPRNEQFF. Written as DNA, the CDR3 is TGTGCCAGCAGTGCCCCGTACGGGGAGCCGCGCAATGAGCAGTTCTTC. The chain joins TRBV28 to TRBJ2-1; D possibly corresponds to TRBD2 (5 bases). V was cut by 5 bases and J by 6 bases, with 20 bases left in between. This CDR3 is 16 amino acids long. CDR1 is MDHEN, CDR2 SYDVKM, per germline.

Many counts were recorded for this clonotype. V usage is TRBV9 and J usage is TRBJ2-7; 8 nucleotides align to TRBD2. The CDR3 covers 15 residues. The germline gives CDR1 SGDLS, CDR2 YYNGEE. J was trimmed by 2 bases and V by 0 bases; bases with no gene match: 4. CDR3 sequence (DNA): TGTGCCAGCAGCGTAGGGGGGACTAGGACCTACGAGCAGTACTTC. Encoded protein: CASSVGGTRTYEQYF. The whole variable domain, remainder taken from reference TRBV9 and TRBJ2-7, is DSGVTQTPKHLITATGQRVTLRCSPRSGDLSVYWYQQSLDQGLQFLIQYYNGEERAKGNILERFSAQQFPDLHSELNLSSLELGDSALYFCASSVGGTRTYEQYFGPGTRLTVT.

This clonotype has a handful of counts. The chain carries TRBV27 and TRBJ2-3; 8 nucleotides match TRBD1. With 4 bases clipped from V and 2 bases from J, the junction kept 5 bases outside the gene matches. Germline V gene sequence: CDR1 MNHEY, CDR2 SMNVEV (reference sequence). The CDR3 runs to 15 residues. The CDR3 loop is CASSSTGDPTDTQYF. The CDR3 DNA reads TGTGCCAGCAGTTCGACAGGGGACCCCACAGATACGCAGTATTTT.

In this sample, this clonotype turned up once. The V gene is TRBV3-1, the J gene TRBJ1-2; D ambiguous. CDR3 length: 12 amino acids. The V end was cut by 6 bases, the J end by 4 bases, with 9 bases between. Germline-derived CDR1 and CDR2 are LGHDT and YNNKEL (reference sequence). CDR3 coding DNA: TGTGCCAGCAGGCAGGACGGCTATGGCTACACCTTC. This encodes CASRQDGYGYTF.

This clonotype was seen many times. V usage is TRBV29-1 and J usage is TRBJ2-5, with D unclear. This CDR3 spans 12 amino acids. V was clipped by 5 bases and J by 5 bases, with 12 bases between them. Germline V CDR1 and CDR2: SQVTM, ANQGSEA. The CDR3 DNA follows: TGCAGCGTTCGACACCTCCGGGAGACCCAGTACTTC. It is translated as CSVRHLRETQYF. Full variable domain (missing parts from reference TRBV29-1 and TRBJ2-5): SAVISQKPSRDICQRGTSLTIQCQVDSQVTMMFWYRQQPGQSLTLIATANQGSEATYESGFVIDKFPISRPNLTFSTLTVSNMSPEDSSIYLCSVRHLRETQYFGPGTRLLVL.

The chain joins TRBV5-1 to TRBJ2-7; a weak D match, TRBD1 (5 bases). V was cut by 3 bases and J by 1 base, with 11 bases left in between. The germline V gene encodes CDR1 SGHRS and CDR2 YFSETQ. CDR3 length: 14 residues. CDR3 DNA sequence: TGCGCCAGCAGCTGGGCAGGGTTATCCTACGAGCAGTACTTC. Protein: CASSWAGLSYEQYF.

This clonotype showed up just a few times. The chain carries TRBV6-5 and TRBJ2-1, with D possibly being TRBD1 (7 bases). From germline, CDR1 is MNHEY and CDR2 SVGAGI. Deletions cut 0 bases from V and 6 bases from J, with 12 bases between. This CDR3 is 15 amino acids long. CDR3 sequence reads: CASSYSTGEVNEQFF. In DNA, the CDR3 is TGTGCCAGCAGTTACTCTACAGGGGAGGTCAATGAGCAGTTCTTC.

The chain recombines TRBV29-1 with TRBJ2-1; 9 positions match TRBD2. The CDR3 runs to 13 residues. V lost 2 bases to trimming and J lost 7 bases; unmatched junction nucleotides: 3. Per the germline V gene, CDR1 is SQVTM and CDR2 is ANQGSEA. The CDR3 DNA is TGCAGCGTTGAACTAGCGGGATTTAATGAGCAGTTCTTC. It is translated as CSVELAGFNEQFF.

This chain links TRBV5-4 with TRBJ2-5; tentative D call: TRBD2 (5 bases). CDR1 is SGHNT, CDR2 YYREEE, per germline (reference sequence). V lost 0 bases, J lost 1 base, and 13 bases lay in between. CDR3 size: 16 residues. This CDR3 reads CASSLGGARVQETQYF. Written as DNA, the CDR3 is TGTGCCAGCAGCTTGGGGGGAGCGAGGGTCCAAGAGACCCAGTACTTC.